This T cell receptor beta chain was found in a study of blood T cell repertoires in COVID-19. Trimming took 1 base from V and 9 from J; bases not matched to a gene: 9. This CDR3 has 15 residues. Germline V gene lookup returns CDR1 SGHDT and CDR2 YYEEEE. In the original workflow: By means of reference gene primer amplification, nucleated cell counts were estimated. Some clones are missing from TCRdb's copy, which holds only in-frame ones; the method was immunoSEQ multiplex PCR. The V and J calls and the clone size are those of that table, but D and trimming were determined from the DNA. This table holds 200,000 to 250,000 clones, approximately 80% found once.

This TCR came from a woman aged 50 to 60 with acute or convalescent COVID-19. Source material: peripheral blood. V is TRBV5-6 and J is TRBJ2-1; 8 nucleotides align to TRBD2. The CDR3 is CASSLMSGSRTEQFF. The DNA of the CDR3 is TGTGCCAGCAGCTTGATGAGCGGGAGTCGGACTGAGCAGTTCTTC.